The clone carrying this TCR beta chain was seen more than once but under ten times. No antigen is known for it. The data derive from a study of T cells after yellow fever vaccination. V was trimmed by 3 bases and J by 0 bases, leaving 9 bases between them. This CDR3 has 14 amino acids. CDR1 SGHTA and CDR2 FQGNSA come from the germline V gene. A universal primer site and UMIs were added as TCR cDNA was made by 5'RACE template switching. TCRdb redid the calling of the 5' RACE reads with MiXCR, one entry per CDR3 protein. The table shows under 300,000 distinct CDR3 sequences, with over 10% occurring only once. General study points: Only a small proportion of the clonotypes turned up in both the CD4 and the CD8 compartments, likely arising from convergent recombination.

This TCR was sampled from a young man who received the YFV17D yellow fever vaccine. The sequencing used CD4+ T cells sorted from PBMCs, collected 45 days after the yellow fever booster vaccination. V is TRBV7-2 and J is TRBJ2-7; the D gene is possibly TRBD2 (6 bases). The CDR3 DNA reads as TGTGCCAGCAGCTTGACTAGGCCCTCCTACGAGCAGTACTTC. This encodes CASSLTRPSYEQYF. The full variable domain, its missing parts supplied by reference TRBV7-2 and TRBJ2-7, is GAGVSQSPSNKVTEKGKDVELRCDPISGHTALYWYRQSLGQGLEFLIYFQGNSAPDKSGLPSDRFSAERTGGSVSTLTIQRTQQEDSAVYLCASSLTRPSYEQYFGPGTRLTVT.